This T cell receptor delta chain was sequenced for a study of gamma-delta T cells after stem cell transplantation. This clone is labeled medium-sized. The CDR3 sequence is 19 residues long. The V and J ends lost 4 bases and 0 bases, in that order; junction bases with no gene match: 13. Germline CDR1 and CDR2: GEAIGNYY and EKD. TCRdb re-called the RT-PCR reads using CATT. The sample carries about 2,600 delta-chain clones, about 2.9% recorded once. The sample was gamma-delta T cells. This receptor was identified in a human donor. It is not recorded whose cells these are; they may come from a transplant donor. The chain uses TRDV2 and TRDJ1; TRDD3 agrees at 13 bases. This CDR3 is CACDTVNTGGYADTDKLIF. CDR3 nucleotide sequence: TGTGCCTGTGATACCGTAAATACTGGGGGATACGCCGACACCGATAAACTCATCTTT.